A single sample is the source of the 10 T cell receptor beta chains below, sequenced in a study of blood T cell repertoires in COVID-19. Here immunoSEQ multiplex PCR was the method, and the copy in TCRdb shows in-frame clones only, minus some. The sample carries some 50,000 clones, about 85% recorded once. Sequencing was carried out using peripheral blood. The receptors come from a human donor in a cohort sampled during active COVID-19.

The chain is built from TRBV6-5 and TRBJ1-1; 7 positions match TRBD1. J gave up 7 bases and V 3 bases, and 5 bases lay outside the gene matches. Germline loops: CDR1 MNHEY, CDR2 SVGAGI. CDR3 length equals 13 residues. DNA of the CDR3: TGTGCCAGCAGTTATCAGACAGGGCTTGAAGCTTTCTTT. Translating gives CASSYQTGLEAFF.

This chain links TRBV28 with TRBJ1-2, with TRBD1 matching 8 bases. CDR3 length equals 17 residues. The V gene's germline CDR1 is MDHEN and CDR2 SYDVKM. The trim removed 6 bases at V and 8 bases at J, leaving 20 bases unmatched. DNA for the CDR3: TGTGCCAGCAGCCCGGCTGTATCCCACAGGGGGGGCTTGGGCTACACCTTC. Translated: CASSPAVSHRGGLGYTF.

The V gene is TRBV10-3, the J gene TRBJ1-1, with D possibly TRBD1 on 6 matching bases. V lost 10 bases, J lost 7 bases, and 22 bases lay in between. This CDR3 is 14 amino acids long. Germline CDR1 reads ENHRY; CDR2 reads SYGVKD. CDR3 in DNA: TGTGCCACCACCCTTGAAATGACAGGACATGAAGCTTTCTTT. Translated: CATTLEMTGHEAFF.

V and J are TRBV5-8 and TRBJ1-5; TRBD1 might be the D (6 bases). V shed 4 bases and J shed 2 bases, with 22 bases lying between them. The CDR3 has 18 residues. From germline, CDR1 is SGHTS and CDR2 YDEGEE. The CDR3 DNA is TGTGCCAGCAGCGTCCAGACAGGTCGTCCGATGGGCAATCAGCCCCAGCATTTT. Its protein product is CASSVQTGRPMGNQPQHF.

The gene calls are TRBV27 and TRBJ2-7; 7 bases line up with TRBD1. Losses at the gene ends were 5 bases for V and 3 bases for J; bases not matched to a gene: 4. The length of the CDR3 is 13 residues. Germline lookup yields CDR1 MNHEY and CDR2 SMNVEV (reference sequence). Written as DNA, the CDR3 is TGTGCCAGCAGTCCGACAGGGCTCTACGAGCAGTACTTC. Translating gives CASSPTGLYEQYF.

The V call is TRBV9, the J call TRBJ1-6; TRBD1 matches at 7 bases. Trimming cost V 4 bases and J 5 bases; bases outside gene matches: 6. CDR3 size: 15 residues. CDR1 SGDLS and CDR2 YYNGEE come from the germline V gene. The CDR3, as DNA: TGTGCCAGCAGCCCCGGGGACAGAGATAATTCACCCCTCCACTTT. Its protein product is CASSPGDRDNSPLHF.

The rearrangement links TRBV9 to TRBJ2-3, with 9 bases aligning to TRBD2. The CDR3 spans 17 residues. The trim removed 0 bases at V and 2 bases at J, leaving 7 bases unmatched. Germline CDR1 reads SGDLS; CDR2 reads YYNGEE. CDR3 sequence reads: CASSVVSTSGLTDTQYF. The CDR3 DNA is TGTGCCAGCAGCGTAGTATCGACTAGCGGACTCACAGATACGCAGTATTTT. Complete variable domain (other parts from reference TRBV9 and TRBJ2-3): DSGVTQTPKHLITATGQRVTLRCSPRSGDLSVYWYQQSLDQGLQFLIQYYNGEERAKGNILERFSAQQFPDLHSELNLSSLELGDSALYFCASSVVSTSGLTDTQYFGPGTRLTVL.

This CDR3 reads CASSPEGSGAYNEQFF. As DNA, the CDR3 is TGCGCCAGCAGCCCTGAGGGTAGCGGGGCCTACAATGAGCAGTTCTTC. The rearrangement links TRBV4-1 to TRBJ2-1, with 8 bases identical to TRBD2. This CDR3 contains 16 residues. J lost 2 bases, V lost 4 bases, and 7 bases had no gene match. Germline V gives CDR1 MGHRA, CDR2 YSYEKL.

The table lists this clone with a few counts. This rearrangement joins TRBV28 to TRBJ1-6; perhaps TRBD1 as D (6 bases). The CDR3 contains 11 residues. The germline V gene encodes CDR1 MDHEN and CDR2 SYDVKM. V lost 5 bases and J lost 14, with 10 bases in between. This CDR3 reads CASSPGTSLHF. In DNA, the CDR3 is TGTGCCAGCAGTCCCGGGACATCCCTCCACTTT.

The CDR3 DNA sequence: TGCGCCAGCAGCCATCTTACTGGATCGGGGAGCGGCAAGTTTCGGGACAATGAGCAGTTCTTC. This encodes CASSHLTGSGSGKFRDNEQFF. The chain is built from TRBV4-1 and TRBJ2-1; weak D call: TRBD2 (5 bases). This CDR3 comprises 21 residues. Trimming took off 3 bases at V and 5 bases at J, with 32 bases between the two ends. Germline values: CDR1 MGHRA, CDR2 YSYEKL.